This T cell receptor (beta chain) originates from a study of cytotoxic CD8 clonotypes in ibrutinib-treated CLL (dated by TCRdb to the early 2020s). Regarding the research as a whole: The cohort included about 15 treatment-naive and ten to twelve relapsed/refractory patients; some 18 were IGHV unmutated. Cryopreserved peripheral blood mononuclear cells were collected before treatment, at response, and at either disease progression or sustained remission. Samples averaged approximately 250,000 productive templates and 94,082 productive rearrangements. Responses were partial in about 25 patients and complete in 2; after median about 68 months follow-up, about 14 stayed in remission and approximately 12 progressed. Longitudinal samples were available for about 30% of the roughly 90 trial participants. The response samples were drawn at a median of approximately 12 months into treatment, with a range of roughly 6 to 36 months. Every remission and progressive disease sample was obtained while ibrutinib was still being received by the patients. What the research found in general, with its limitations: Sustained-remission and progressing patients did not have matched sampling times, and lymph node repertoires were not examined. An increase in clonality was observed at ibrutinib response, with clonality remaining stable during sustained remission and falling back toward baseline at progression. Public clonotypes were rare and either contracted or stayed stable during treatment, and the rise in clonality at ibrutinib response reflected the expansion of private clonotypes. At baseline, clonality was higher than in age-matched healthy donors and showed a strong correlation with circulating CD8+ T-cell counts.

On a MiSeq, deep resolution sequencing aimed for a depth between 1 in 1 million and 1 in 200,000 T cells, with each clonotype covered about 9.2x on average. TCR beta libraries were generated with the immunoSEQ hsTCRB Kit. The original pipeline was this. Data were analyzed with ImmunoSEQ Data Assistant and ImmunoSEQ Analyzer, with V, D and J genes assigned per IMGT definitions. Clonality was computed as one minus normalized Shannon entropy of productive rearrangement frequencies, ranging from 0 to 1. Public clonotype analysis was restricted to overrepresented clonotypes comprising at least 0.05% of each patient's repertoire. Thirteen repertoires from age-matched healthy donors, obtained from immuneACCESS, served as clonality controls. The source is immuneACCESS, and TCRdb retained only in-frame sequences with V and J called. Part of the clones is not carried over; for the studies checked, unresolved V genes explain less than half of this, and the remainder is unexplained. For V, J and clone size, that table is used; D and trimming come from the DNA. Counted in this sample were hundreds of thousands of clones; 60% to 75% of them appeared once. The top ten clones comprise roughly 14% of the sample.

In the paper's terms, the time point label means: approximately 25 months on ibrutinib. Roughly 2 micrograms of genomic DNA were extracted from cryopreserved PBMCs for TCR beta library preparation. High-throughput TCR beta sequencing was performed on longitudinal blood samples from CLL patients receiving ibrutinib monotherapy. The patients took part in an open-label, single-center phase 2 trial of ibrutinib monotherapy. Deletion took 2 bases off V and 2 bases off J, with a span of 15 bases between the germline ends. Based on the germline V gene, the CDR1 and CDR2 sequences are MDHEN and SYDVKM. The cysteine opens and the phenylalanine closes a CDR3 of 17 amino acids. Only the CDR3 portion is preserved as DNA: 51 bases, with reading frame beginning at the first base. On this clone itself: Its cognate antigen has yet to be identified. Per-base qualities were not stored, and no clone one base away is much larger.

The rearrangement joined TRBV28 to TRBJ2-2; tentative D gene TRBD1, with 6 bases matching. The source material was PBMCs, sampled after 24 months of ibrutinib treatment. This clonotype was sampled from a human donor with chronic lymphocytic leukemia. The CDR3 region: CASSLVARGRNTGELFF. The DNA reads as follows: TGTGCCAGCAGTTTAGTTGCCAGGGGACGTAACACCGGGGAGCTGTTTTTT.